This T cell receptor (beta chain) came from a study of CD8 T cells in ankylosing spondylitis. This clonotype was observed a handful of times. Its antigen is not known. Study-wide results and caveats: Disease-linked clones were found to be CD8+ and relatively rare in peripheral blood.

Quantitative molecular-barcoded 5'-RACE generated the TCR beta libraries. TCRdb reprocessed the 5' RACE reads via MiXCR and lists one record per CDR3 protein. The table has about 27,000 distinct CDR3 sequences, roughly 8.6% seen once; the top ten hold around 30%. The germline V and J ends were trimmed by 5 bases and 3 bases, with 10 bases remaining between them. In germline, CDR1 is SEHNR, CDR2 FQNEAQ (reference sequence). The CDR3 extends over 14 amino acids. This TCR derives from a male donor with ankylosing spondylitis or in good health (not recorded which). The V call is TRBV7-9, the J call TRBJ2-2; D might be TRBD1 (6 bases). Input material: blood. The CDR3 loop is CASSANRDTGELFF. The DNA for the CDR3 is TGTGCCAGCAGCGCGAACAGGGACACCGGGGAGCTGTTTTTT.